This TCR beta chain emerged from a study of blood T cell repertoires in COVID-19. Study as a whole: Spain, Italy and the United States supplied samples that represented acute and convalescent COVID-19. Sample material is recorded as cDNA or gDNA derived from T cells, B-cell-depleted T cells, or PBMCs.

Unmatched junction bases numbered 6, after V lost 0 bases and J lost 6 bases. CDR1 and CDR2 from the germline V gene are SGDLS and YYNGEE. CDR3 length equals 15 residues. Study processing details: From reference gene primer amplification, estimates of nucleated cell counts were derived. The assay was immunoSEQ multiplex PCR, and TCRdb's table has in-frame clones only and misses some. V, J and clone size derive from that table, while D and trimming were established from the DNA sequence. The table records 15,000 to 18,000 clones, approximately 86% of them present only once. The chain links TRBV9 to TRBJ2-1, with TRBD2 matching over 7 bases. The clonotype originates from a man between 60 and 75 years old with acute or convalescent COVID-19. What was sequenced was peripheral blood. Here the CDR3 DNA reads TGTGCCAGCAGCGTAGTTGTGGGAGGGGTCAATGAGCAGTTCTTC. Its protein is CASSVVVGGVNEQFF. The full variable domain, completed using reference TRBV9 and TRBJ2-1, is DSGVTQTPKHLITATGQRVTLRCSPRSGDLSVYWYQQSLDQGLQFLIQYYNGEERAKGNILERFSAQQFPDLHSELNLSSLELGDSALYFCASSVVVGGVNEQFFGPGTRLTVL.